This T cell receptor beta chain came from a study of blood T cells in healthy people across ages. Study background: T cells yielded about one barcoded beta molecule per two cells through template switching. Study-wide points: Naive CD4+ cell counts and diversity both ran higher in long-lived than in aged donors. Naive T cell percentage by flow cytometry tracked strongly with beta diversity.

The CDR3 has 12 amino acids. Germline CDR1 reads MNHNS; CDR2 reads SASEGT. Trimming shortened V by 7 bases and J by 2 bases, and 8 bases separated the two germline ends. The authors ran a second PCR of roughly 7 to 11 cycles using a sample-barcoded 5' primer and a J-beta primer mix. TCRdb reprocessed the 5' RACE reads with MiXCR, giving one entry per CDR3 protein. The profile shows over 600,000 distinct CDR3 sequences, roughly 20% of them singletons. This clonotype was detected only a few times. Its antigen is as yet unknown. The TCR comes from a man in his 70s in good health. Sequencing was carried out using blood. The rearrangement uses TRBV6-1 and TRBJ1-1; D gene ambiguous. The CDR3 coding sequence is TGTGCCAGCAATAGGGTCAACACTGAAGCTTTCTTT. Its translation: CASNRVNTEAFF.